The rows below give T cell receptor beta chains drawn from one sample of a study of cytomegalovirus exposure and HLA in healthy donors. Sequencing was performed with immunoSEQ multiplex PCR; in TCRdb, only in-frame clones are kept and a portion is missing. The data show 150,000 to 200,000 clones, roughly 85% seen once. Material: PBMCs. All receptors come from a man aged 18-30 years in good health and CMV-seropositive. Each CDR3 is given without its conserved first and last residue. Each record gives: V gene, clone size, CDR3 length, CDR3 protein. Clone size, where shown, is once, few, many, or a class for clones that have expanded.

V: TRBV4-1
size: NA
length: 11
CDR3: ASSPSSSYEQY

V: TRBV4-3
size: NA
length: 12
CDR3: ASSQEVQGEKLF

V: TRBV7-8
size: NA
length: 16
CDR3: ASSSRFPLAGGRETQY

V: TRBV14
size: NA
length: 12
CDR3: ASSIGIPGYGYT

V: TRBV4-1
size: once
length: 10
CDR3: ASSQENRVLF

V: TRBV14
size: NA
length: 15
CDR3: ASSQDWGPLSTDTQY

V: TRBV7-2
size: NA
length: 14
CDR3: ASSSAGTGQYYEQY

V: TRBV4-1
size: NA
length: 13
CDR3: ASSHNRDKSYEQY

V: TRBV4-1
size: NA
length: 11
CDR3: ASSQDLTYEQY

V: TRBV19
size: NA
length: 11
CDR3: ASTGQGHQPQH

V: TRBV5-1
size: NA
length: 13
CDR3: ASSPESGSAETQY

V: TRBV7-9
size: NA
length: 10
CDR3: ASSFRSTEAF

V: TRBV28
size: NA
length: 17
CDR3: ASSLPGTGVRRDYNEQF

V: TRBV7-2
size: NA
length: 13
CDR3: ASSLESHPSRGYT

V: TRBV4-3
size: NA
length: 16
CDR3: ASSQERGTSSGANVLT